This T cell receptor beta chain was captured by sequencing in a study of cytotoxic CD8 clonotypes in ibrutinib-treated CLL. Turning to the study itself: Specimens for response were gathered following a median around a year of therapy, spanning 6 to 36. Study observations and caveats: Stable or contracted on treatment, public clonotypes were also uncommon.

TCRdb's table, derived via immunoSEQ multiplex PCR, lists solely in-frame clones and lacks some. Seen here are 50,000 to 70,000 clones, around 52% observed once, and the top ten hold 20% to 30%. V was pared by 1 base and J by 3 bases, with 8 bases of the junction left unmatched. Germline assignment: CDR1 MDHEN and CDR2 SYDVKM. This CDR3 has 17 residues. This clone was observed a few times. Its cognate antigen is unknown. This sequence was found in a human donor with chronic lymphocytic leukemia. The chain has TRBV28 and TRBJ2-3; 9 bases map to TRBD1. The sample here was PBMCs, taken at disease progression, from a patient treated with ibrutinib. The CDR3 reads CASSLYGQGTRTDTQYF. CDR3 nucleotide sequence: TGTGCCAGCAGTTTATACGGACAGGGGACGAGGACAGATACGCAGTATTTT.